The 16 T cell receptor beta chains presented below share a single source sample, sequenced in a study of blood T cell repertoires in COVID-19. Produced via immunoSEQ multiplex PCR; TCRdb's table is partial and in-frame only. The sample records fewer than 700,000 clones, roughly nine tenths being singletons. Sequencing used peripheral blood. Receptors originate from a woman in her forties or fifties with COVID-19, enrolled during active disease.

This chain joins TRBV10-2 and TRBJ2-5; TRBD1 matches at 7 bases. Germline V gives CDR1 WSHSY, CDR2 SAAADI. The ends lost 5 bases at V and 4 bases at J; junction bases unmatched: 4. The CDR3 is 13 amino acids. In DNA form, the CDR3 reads TGCGCCAGCAGTCCAGGGGGTATAGAGACCCAGTACTTC. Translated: CASSPGGIETQYF.

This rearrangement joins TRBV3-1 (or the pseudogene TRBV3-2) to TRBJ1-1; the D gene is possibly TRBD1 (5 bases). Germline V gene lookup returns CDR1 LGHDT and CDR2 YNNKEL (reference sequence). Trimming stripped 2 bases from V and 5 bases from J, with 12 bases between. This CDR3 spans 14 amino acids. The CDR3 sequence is CASSQLGGGTEAFF. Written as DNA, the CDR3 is TGTGCCAGCAGCCAACTCGGGGGGGGTACTGAAGCTTTCTTT.

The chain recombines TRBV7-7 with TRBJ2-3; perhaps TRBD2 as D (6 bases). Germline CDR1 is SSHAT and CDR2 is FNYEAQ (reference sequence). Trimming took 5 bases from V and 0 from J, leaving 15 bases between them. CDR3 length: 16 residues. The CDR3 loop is CASSPGGTRSTDTQYF. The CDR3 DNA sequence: TGTGCCAGCAGCCCTGGAGGGACCCGAAGCACAGATACGCAGTATTTT.

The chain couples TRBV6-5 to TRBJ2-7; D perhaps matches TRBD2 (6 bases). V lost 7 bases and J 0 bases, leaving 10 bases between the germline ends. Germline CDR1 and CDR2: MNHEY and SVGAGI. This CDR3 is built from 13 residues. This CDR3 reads CASMEGTSYEQYF. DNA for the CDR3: TGTGCCAGCATGGAGGGAACCTCCTACGAGCAGTACTTC.

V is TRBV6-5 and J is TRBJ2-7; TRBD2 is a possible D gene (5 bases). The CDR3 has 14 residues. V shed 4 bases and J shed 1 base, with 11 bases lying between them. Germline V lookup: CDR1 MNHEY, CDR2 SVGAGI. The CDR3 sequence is CASSSATGSYEQYF. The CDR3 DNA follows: TGTGCCAGCAGTTCCGCGACGGGGTCCTACGAGCAGTACTTC.

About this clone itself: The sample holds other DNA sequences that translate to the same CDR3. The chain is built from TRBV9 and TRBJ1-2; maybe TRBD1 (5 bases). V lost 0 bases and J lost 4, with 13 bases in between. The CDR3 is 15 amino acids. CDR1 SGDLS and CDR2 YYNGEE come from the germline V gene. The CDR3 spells CASSVGGGEIYGYTF. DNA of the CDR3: TGTGCCAGCAGCGTAGGGGGAGGGGAAATCTATGGCTACACCTTC.

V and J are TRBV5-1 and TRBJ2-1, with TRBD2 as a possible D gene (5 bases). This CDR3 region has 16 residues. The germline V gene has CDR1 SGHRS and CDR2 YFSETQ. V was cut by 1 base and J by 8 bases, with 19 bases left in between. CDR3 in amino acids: CASSLRTSYEGDEQFF. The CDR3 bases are TGCGCCAGCAGCTTGAGGACTTCTTATGAAGGCGATGAGCAGTTCTTC. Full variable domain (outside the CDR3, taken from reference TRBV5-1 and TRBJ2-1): KAGVTQTPRYLIKTRGQQVTLSCSPISGHRSVSWYQQTPGQGLQFLFEYFSETQRNKGNFPGRFSGRQFSNSRSEMNVSTLELGDSALYLCASSLRTSYEGDEQFFGPGTRLTVL.

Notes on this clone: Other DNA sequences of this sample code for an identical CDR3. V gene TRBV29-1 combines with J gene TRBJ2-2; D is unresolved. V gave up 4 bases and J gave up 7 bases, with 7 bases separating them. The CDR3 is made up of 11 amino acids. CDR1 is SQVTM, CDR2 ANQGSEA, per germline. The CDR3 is CSVGQSGELFF. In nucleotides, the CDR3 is TGCAGCGTTGGGCAAAGCGGGGAGCTGTTTTTT.

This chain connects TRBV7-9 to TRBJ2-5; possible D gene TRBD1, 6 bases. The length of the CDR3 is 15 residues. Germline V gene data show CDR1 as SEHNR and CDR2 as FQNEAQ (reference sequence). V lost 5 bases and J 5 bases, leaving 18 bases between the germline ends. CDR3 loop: CASSPGSTGYETQYF. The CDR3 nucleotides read TGTGCCAGCAGCCCGGGTTCTACAGGGTACGAGACCCAGTACTTC.

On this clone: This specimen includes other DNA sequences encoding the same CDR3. The CDR3 region has the DNA TGCAGCGTGGGGCAGGGGGAAGAGACCCAGTACTTC. Encoded protein: CSVGQGEETQYF. The rearrangement joins TRBV29-1 to TRBJ2-5; 7 bases align to TRBD1. The germline gives CDR1 SQVTM, CDR2 ANQGSEA. The CDR3 spans 12 residues. V shed 6 bases, J shed 3 bases, and the junction held 4 bases outside the gene matches. Combining the CDR3 with reference TRBV29-1 and TRBJ2-5 gives the whole variable domain SAVISQKPSRDICQRGTSLTIQCQVDSQVTMMFWYRQQPGQSLTLIATANQGSEATYESGFVIDKFPISRPNLTFSTLTVSNMSPEDSSIYLCSVGQGEETQYFGPGTRLLVL.

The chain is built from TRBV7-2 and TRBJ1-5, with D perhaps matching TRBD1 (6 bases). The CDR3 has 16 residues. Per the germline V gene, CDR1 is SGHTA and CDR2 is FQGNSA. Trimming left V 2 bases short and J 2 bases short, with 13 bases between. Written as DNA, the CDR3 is TGTGCCAGCAGCTTAACAGGGTTAAGGGGCAATCAGCCCCAGCATTTT. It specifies CASSLTGLRGNQPQHF.

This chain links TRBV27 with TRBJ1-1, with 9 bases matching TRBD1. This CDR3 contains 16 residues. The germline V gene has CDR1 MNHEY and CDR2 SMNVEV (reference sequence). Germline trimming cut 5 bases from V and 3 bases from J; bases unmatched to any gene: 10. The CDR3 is CASSRGPQGADTEAFF. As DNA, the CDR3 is TGTGCCAGCAGTCGAGGCCCACAGGGGGCGGACACTGAAGCTTTCTTT.

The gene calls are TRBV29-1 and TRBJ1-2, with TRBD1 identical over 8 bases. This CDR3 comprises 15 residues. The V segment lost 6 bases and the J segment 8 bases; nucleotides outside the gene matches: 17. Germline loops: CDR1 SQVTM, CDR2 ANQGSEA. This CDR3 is CSVRGMTLPGGGYTF. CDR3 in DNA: TGCAGCGTGCGGGGGATGACCTTACCAGGGGGCGGCTACACCTTC.

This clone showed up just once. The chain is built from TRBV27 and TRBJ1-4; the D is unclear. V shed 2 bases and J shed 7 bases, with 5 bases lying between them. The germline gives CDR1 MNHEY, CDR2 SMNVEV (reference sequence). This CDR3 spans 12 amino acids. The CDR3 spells CASSLRGEKLFF. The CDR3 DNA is TGTGCCAGCAGTTTACGGGGTGAAAAACTGTTTTTT.

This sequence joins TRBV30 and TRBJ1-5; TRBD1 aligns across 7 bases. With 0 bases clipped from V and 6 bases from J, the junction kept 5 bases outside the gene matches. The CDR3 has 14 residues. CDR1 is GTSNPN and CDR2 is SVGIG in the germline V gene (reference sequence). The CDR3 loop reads CAWSVKGARQPQHF. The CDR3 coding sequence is TGTGCCTGGAGTGTAAAGGGGGCGCGTCAGCCCCAGCATTTT.

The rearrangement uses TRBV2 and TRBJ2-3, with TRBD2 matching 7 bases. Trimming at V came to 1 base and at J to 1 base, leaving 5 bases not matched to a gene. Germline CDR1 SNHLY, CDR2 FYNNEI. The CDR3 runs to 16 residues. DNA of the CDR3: TGTGCCAGCAGTGAAGGGGTTGCGGGGGGCACAGATACGCAGTATTTT. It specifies CASSEGVAGGTDTQYF.